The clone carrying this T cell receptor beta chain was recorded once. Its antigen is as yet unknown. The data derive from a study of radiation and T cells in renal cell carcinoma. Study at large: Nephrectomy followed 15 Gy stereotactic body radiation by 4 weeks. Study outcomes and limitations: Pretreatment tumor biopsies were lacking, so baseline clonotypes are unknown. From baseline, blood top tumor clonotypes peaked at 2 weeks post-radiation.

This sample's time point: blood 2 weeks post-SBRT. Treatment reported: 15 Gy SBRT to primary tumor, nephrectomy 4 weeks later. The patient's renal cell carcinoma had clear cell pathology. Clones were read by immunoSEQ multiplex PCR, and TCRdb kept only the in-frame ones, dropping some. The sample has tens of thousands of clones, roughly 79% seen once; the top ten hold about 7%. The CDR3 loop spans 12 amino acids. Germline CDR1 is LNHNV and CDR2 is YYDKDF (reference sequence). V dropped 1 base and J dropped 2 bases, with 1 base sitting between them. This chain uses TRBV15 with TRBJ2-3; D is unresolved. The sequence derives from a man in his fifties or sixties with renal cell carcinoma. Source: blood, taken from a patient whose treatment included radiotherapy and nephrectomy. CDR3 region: CATSRATDTQYF. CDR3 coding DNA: TGTGCCACCAGCAGAGCCACAGATACGCAGTATTTT.